The entry below gives a single T cell receptor (beta chain) sequence along with its context. The sample belongs to a study of shared clonotypes between healthy human individuals. The CDR3 is made up of 16 amino acids. The trim removed 4 bases at V and 3 bases at J, leaving 7 bases unmatched. CDR1 and CDR2 from the germline V gene are PRHDT and FYEKMQ (reference sequence). This table comes from immunoSEQ multiplex PCR, and its TCRdb copy is limited to in-frame clones, with some not included. Among some 790,000 clones listed, around 70% were seen once. The source material was memory CD4+ T cells sorted from blood. This sample's subset: CD45RA-negative fraction. This clonotype was obtained from a young woman in good health. V usage is TRBV13 and J usage is TRBJ2-7, with 12 nucleotides matching TRBD2. The DNA for the CDR3 is TGTGCCAGCAGCTCGGTGACTAGCGGGAGTGTCTACGAGCAGTACTTC. Protein product: CASSSVTSGSVYEQYF. The full variable domain, completed using reference TRBV13 and TRBJ2-7, is AAGVIQSPRHLIKEKRETATLKCYPIPRHDTVYWYQQGPGQDPQFLISFYEKMQSDKGSIPDRFSAQQFSDYHSELNMSSLELGDSALYFCASSSVTSGSVYEQYFGPGTRLTVT.